This T cell receptor (beta chain) was captured by sequencing in a study of blood T cell repertoires in COVID-19. Across the study: The origin of the acute and convalescent COVID-19 samples was the United States, Italy and Spain. T cells, B-cell-depleted T cells, or PBMCs supplied cDNA or gDNA.

Authors' data handling: Nucleated cell counts were estimated from reference gene primer amplification. The protocol was immunoSEQ multiplex PCR, while the TCRdb copy is restricted to in-frame clones and leaves out a portion. That table gives V, J and clone size, and the DNA gave D and trimming. Of 100,000 to 130,000 clones listed, more than 80% are singletons. The germline V gene encodes CDR1 MNHEY and CDR2 SMNVEV (reference sequence). The CDR3 is made up of 13 amino acids. The V end was cut by 8 bases, the J end by 2 bases, with 13 bases between. Sample: peripheral blood. The chain combines TRBV27 with TRBJ2-7; a weak D match, TRBD2 (6 bases). This receptor was identified in a man between 40 and 49 years old with active or convalescent COVID-19. CDR3 bases: TGTGCCAGCCGATTTAGCGGAACCTACGAGCAGTACTTC. Protein product: CASRFSGTYEQYF.